The rows below give T cell receptor beta chains drawn from one sample of a study of blood T cells in healthy people across ages. TCRdb independently ran MiXCR on the 5' RACE reads; one entry per CDR3 protein. Of about 1.5 million distinct CDR3 sequences listed, around 42% are singletons. Input material: blood. These receptors came from a woman aged 18-29 years in good health. CDR3s include the opening cysteine and the closing phenylalanine or tryptophan. Each record gives: clone size, D gene, V gene, J gene, CDR3 DNA, CDR3 protein. A D gene is named only where the DNA matches it firmly. Some rows mark clone size as missing; the rest say once, few, many or name a class of expanded clone.

clone_size: few; d_call: .; v_call: TRBV6-2/TRBV6-3; j_call: TRBJ2-7; cdr3_nt: TGTGCCAGCAGTTCCCTAGGGGCTTTGAGGTACGAGCAGTACTTC; cdr3_aa: CASSSLGALRYEQYF
clone_size: few; d_call: .; v_call: TRBV10-3; j_call: TRBJ2-5; cdr3_nt: TGTGCCATCAGTGAGTCGATCGGGGTTGGGACCCAGTACTTC; cdr3_aa: CAISESIGVGTQYF
clone_size: few; d_call: TRBD1; v_call: TRBV20-1; j_call: TRBJ1-5; cdr3_nt: TGCAGTGCTACGAGCTGGGGACAGGGGGAAGGGCAGCCCCAGCATTTT; cdr3_aa: CSATSWGQGEGQPQHF
clone_size: .; d_call: .; v_call: TRBV7-6; j_call: TRBJ2-5; cdr3_nt: TGTGCCAGCAGGTACCGCTACCAAGAGACCCAGTACTTC; cdr3_aa: CASRYRYQETQYF
clone_size: .; d_call: .; v_call: TRBV11-2; j_call: TRBJ2-3; cdr3_nt: TGTGCCAGCAGCTTACCGGCTAGCGGCACAGATACGCAGTATTTT; cdr3_aa: CASSLPASGTDTQYF
clone_size: many; d_call: TRBD1; v_call: TRBV6-6; j_call: TRBJ2-7; cdr3_nt: TGTGCCAGCAGTCTAGGGACAGGGGGTGTCGAGCAGTACTTC; cdr3_aa: CASSLGTGGVEQYF
clone_size: .; d_call: TRBD2; v_call: TRBV20-1; j_call: TRBJ2-3; cdr3_nt: TGCAGTGCTAGGGGTTGGGGACTAGCGGGGGGGACCACAGATACGCAGTATTTT; cdr3_aa: CSARGWGLAGGTTDTQYF
clone_size: .; d_call: .; v_call: TRBV7-8; j_call: TRBJ2-7; cdr3_nt: TGTGCCAGCAGCTTAGAGGGCGGGATCTACGAGCAGTACTTC; cdr3_aa: CASSLEGGIYEQYF
clone_size: .; d_call: TRBD1; v_call: TRBV29-1; j_call: TRBJ1-4; cdr3_nt: TGCAGCGTCGGGACAGGGGATGCAACTAATGAAAAACTGTTTTTT; cdr3_aa: CSVGTGDATNEKLFF
clone_size: many; d_call: TRBD2; v_call: TRBV20-1; j_call: TRBJ2-3; cdr3_nt: TGCAGTGCTCCCGGAGCGGGAGCTACCACAGATACGCAGTATTTT; cdr3_aa: CSAPGAGATTDTQYF